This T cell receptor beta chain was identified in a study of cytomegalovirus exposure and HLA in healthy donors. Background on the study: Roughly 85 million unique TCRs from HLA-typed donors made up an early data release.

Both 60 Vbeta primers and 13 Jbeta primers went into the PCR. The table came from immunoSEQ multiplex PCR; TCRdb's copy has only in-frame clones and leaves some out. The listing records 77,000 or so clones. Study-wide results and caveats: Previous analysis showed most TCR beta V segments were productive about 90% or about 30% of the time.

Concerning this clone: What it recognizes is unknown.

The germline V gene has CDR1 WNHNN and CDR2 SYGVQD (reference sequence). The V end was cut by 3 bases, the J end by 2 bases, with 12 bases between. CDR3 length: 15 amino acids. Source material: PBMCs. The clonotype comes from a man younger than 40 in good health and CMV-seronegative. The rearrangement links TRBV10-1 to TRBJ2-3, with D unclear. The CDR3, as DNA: TGCGCCAGCAGTGATGTCCAGCGTGACACAGATACGCAGTATTTT. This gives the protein CASSDVQRDTDTQYF.